The next 20 T cell receptor beta chains were all read from a single sample in a study of a mutant IDH1 vaccine in newly diagnosed glioma. Repertoires were generated with immunoSEQ multiplex PCR, while TCRdb's copy carries only in-frame clones and drops some. The table shows some 63,000 clones, with roughly 68% occurring only once. No antigens are known for them. The time point here: week 35, safety follow-up. The study gave 300 ug of mutant IDH1 20-mer peptide per vaccine dose, with topical imiquimod. Sequencing used PBMCs, obtained from a glioma patient whose treatment included an IDH1 peptide vaccine. Source of these receptors: a man aged 45-60 years with glioma.

The J gene is TRBJ2-5, the V gene TRBV25-1; the D gene is possibly TRBD2 (6 bases). The CDR3 is 13 amino acids. Germline V gene data show CDR1 as MGHDK and CDR2 as SYGVNS. V gave up 2 bases and J gave up 2 bases, with 6 bases separating them. The CDR3: CASSERGQETQYF. The CDR3 DNA sequence: TGTGCCAGCAGTGAACGGGGGCAAGAGACCCAGTACTTC.

The V and J genes are TRBV18 and TRBJ1-1; possible D gene TRBD1, 6 bases. Germline CDR1 KGHSH, CDR2 LQKENI. V shed 8 bases and J shed 1 base, with 11 bases lying between them. The CDR3 has 13 residues. The CDR3 loop reads CASASQGNTEAFF. The CDR3 DNA is TGTGCCAGCGCATCACAGGGGAACACTGAAGCTTTCTTT.

The rearrangement links TRBV27 to TRBJ1-2; TRBD1 matches at 10 bases. Germline lookup yields CDR1 MNHEY and CDR2 SMNVEV (reference sequence). Losses at the gene ends were 6 bases for V and 8 bases for J; bases not matched to a gene: 9. This CDR3 spans 14 amino acids. The chain's CDR3 is CASSRRGTGEGYTF. The CDR3 region has the DNA TGTGCCAGCAGCCGTAGGGGGACAGGGGAAGGCTACACCTTC.

The chain links TRBV7-2 to TRBJ1-3; no clear D. This CDR3 region has 14 residues. Germline V lookup: CDR1 SGHTA, CDR2 FQGNSA. The V end was cut by 1 base, the J end by 4 bases, with 8 bases between. The CDR3 is CASSLGSAGNTIYF. The CDR3 nucleotides are TGTGCCAGCAGCTTAGGATCGGCCGGAAACACCATATATTTT.

This clone turned up a few times. The chain is built from TRBV6-5 and TRBJ1-5; no firm D call. V was pared by 8 bases and J by 5 bases, with 13 bases between. This CDR3 has 13 residues. Germline assignment: CDR1 MNHEY and CDR2 SVGAGI. CDR3 sequence: CASRRQIDQPQHF. The CDR3 region has the DNA TGTGCCAGCCGGAGACAAATCGATCAGCCCCAGCATTTT.

The V gene is TRBV7-6, the J gene TRBJ2-7; TRBD1 might be the D (6 bases). There are 14 residues in the CDR3. Trimming removed 5 bases at V and 2 bases at J, with 13 bases between. Germline V gives CDR1 SGHVS, CDR2 FNYEAQ. This CDR3 is CASSPSDRTYEQYF. In DNA form, the CDR3 reads TGTGCCAGCAGCCCCTCGGACAGAACCTACGAGCAGTACTTC.

The CDR3 is CASRGQGESPLHF. In DNA, the CDR3 is TGTGCCAGTAGAGGACAGGGGGAATCACCCCTCCACTTT. The chain carries TRBV19 and TRBJ1-6, with 10 bases matching TRBD1. The germline gives CDR1 LNHDA, CDR2 SQIVND (reference sequence). The CDR3 has 13 amino acids. Losses at the gene ends were 6 bases for V and 10 bases for J; bases not matched to a gene: 3.

This sequence joins TRBV2 and TRBJ2-1, with D possibly TRBD2 on 6 matching bases. CDR1 is SNHLY, CDR2 FYNNEI, per germline. CDR3 length: 14 residues. The V and J ends lost 4 bases and 5 bases respectively, with 12 bases between them. The CDR3 coding sequence is TGTGCCAGCAGTGGTGCGGGGAGGAACAATGAGCAGTTCTTC. This sequence encodes CASSGAGRNNEQFF.

V usage is TRBV2 and J usage is TRBJ2-5; unclear D gene. The CDR3 spans 13 residues. CDR1 is SNHLY, CDR2 FYNNEI, per germline. V lost 6 bases and J 1 base, leaving 9 bases between the germline ends. This CDR3 is CASSAESQETQYF. CDR3 DNA: TGTGCCAGCAGCGCTGAAAGCCAAGAGACCCAGTACTTC.

V gene TRBV5-1 combines with J gene TRBJ2-2; 8 nucleotides agree with TRBD1. Germline CDR1 is SGHRS and CDR2 is YFSETQ. Losses at the gene ends were 1 base for V and 5 bases for J; bases not matched to a gene: 4. The CDR3 has 15 residues. For the CDR3, the DNA is TGCGCCAGCAGCTTGAGCCGACAGGGGACCGGGGAGCTGTTTTTT. This gives the protein CASSLSRQGTGELFF.

The V and J genes are TRBV7-2 and TRBJ2-5; possible D gene TRBD2, 5 bases. Deletions cut 1 base from V and 11 bases from J, with 11 bases between. The CDR3 length is 12 residues. Germline loops: CDR1 SGHTA, CDR2 FQGNSA. CDR3 protein: CASSLDETGQYF. The CDR3, as DNA: TGTGCCAGCAGCTTAGACGAGACGGGGCAGTACTTC.

In this sample, this clone turned up a few times. The chain carries TRBV11-2 and TRBJ1-2; D is possibly TRBD1 (5 bases). Looked up from germline, CDR1 is SGHAT and CDR2 is FQNNGV. The CDR3 covers 14 residues. V was clipped by 0 bases and J by 4 bases, with 9 bases between them. The CDR3 bases are TGTGCCAGCAGCTTAGACCAGGGTTCCTATGGCTACACCTTC. The encoded protein is CASSLDQGSYGYTF.

V and J are TRBV6-1 and TRBJ1-1; D ambiguous. The CDR3 runs 15 residues. V shed 0 bases and J shed 0 bases, with 8 bases lying between them. Germline-derived CDR1 and CDR2 are MNHNS and SASEGT. For the CDR3, the DNA is TGTGCCAGCAGTGAAGCGCGTCCCCTGAACACTGAAGCTTTCTTT. It translates to CASSEARPLNTEAFF.

The chain employs TRBV9 and TRBJ1-2; D is uncertain. Trimming pared 4 bases from V and 7 bases from J, leaving 20 bases between. The CDR3 sequence is 15 residues long. Germline CDR1 SGDLS, CDR2 YYNGEE. CDR3 nucleotides: TGTGCCAGCAGCCCACCTGGAGCTACTTCCTCTGGCTACACCTTC. This codes for CASSPPGATSSGYTF. Full variable domain (remainder filled in from reference TRBV9 and TRBJ1-2): DSGVTQTPKHLITATGQRVTLRCSPRSGDLSVYWYQQSLDQGLQFLIQYYNGEERAKGNILERFSAQQFPDLHSELNLSSLELGDSALYFCASSPPGATSSGYTFGSGTRLTVV.

This chain joins TRBV7-9 and TRBJ1-2, with 10 bases identical to TRBD1. J lost 4 bases, V lost 5 bases, and 13 bases had no gene match. CDR3 length: 17 amino acids. Germline assignment: CDR1 SEHNR and CDR2 FQNEAQ (reference sequence). DNA for the CDR3: TGTGCCAGCAGCCCTGTGACCGGGACAGGGGAAGGCTATGGCTACACCTTC. Translated: CASSPVTGTGEGYGYTF. Together with reference TRBV7-9 and TRBJ1-2, the CDR3 gives the full variable domain: DTGVSQNPRHKITKRGQNVTFRCDPISEHNRLYWYRQTLGQGPEFLTYFQNEAQLEKSRLLSDRFSAERPKGSFSTLEIQRTEQGDSAMYLCASSPVTGTGEGYGYTFGSGTRLTVV.

V and J are TRBV28 and TRBJ2-7; tentatively, D is TRBD1 or TRBD2 (5 bases each). Germline loops: CDR1 MDHEN, CDR2 SYDVKM. CDR3 size: 16 residues. V gave up 2 bases and J gave up 3 bases, with 17 bases separating them. The CDR3, as DNA: TGTGCCAGCAGTTTAGGACAAGGGGACGGACTCTACGAGCAGTACTTC. It yields the protein CASSLGQGDGLYEQYF. Full variable domain (rest looked up from reference TRBV28 and TRBJ2-7): DVKVTQSSRYLVKRTGEKVFLECVQDMDHENMFWYRQDPGLGLRLIYFSYDVKMKEKGDIPEGYSVSREKKERFSLILESASTNQTSMYLCASSLGQGDGLYEQYFGPGTRLTVT.

V is TRBV2 and J is TRBJ2-3; 12 positions match TRBD2. The V and J ends lost 6 bases and 4 bases, in that order; junction bases with no gene match: 11. The CDR3 length is 17 residues. Germline V lookup: CDR1 SNHLY, CDR2 FYNNEI. The CDR3 loop reads CASRFLAGGPNPDTQYF. CDR3 nucleotide sequence: TGTGCCAGCAGATTCCTAGCGGGGGGGCCGAACCCAGATACGCAGTATTTT.

The chain joins TRBV5-6 to TRBJ1-4; D gene uncertain. The CDR3 spans 15 residues. Between the trimmed V and J ends, which lost 4 bases and 4 bases, there was a span of 14 bases. Per germline, CDR1 SGHDT and CDR2 YYEEEE. CDR3 DNA sequence: TGTGCCAGCAGCCAACAGACGGACGGTAATGAAAAACTGTTTTTT. Protein sequence: CASSQQTDGNEKLFF.

The chain has TRBV30 and TRBJ2-3; TRBD1 agrees at 9 bases. The junction had 5 bases not matched to a gene; V was cut back by 0 bases and J by 4 bases. Per the germline V gene, CDR1 is GTSNPN and CDR2 is SVGIG (reference sequence). The CDR3 covers 15 residues. The chain's CDR3 is CAWSVQGALSDTQYF. CDR3 DNA: TGTGCCTGGAGTGTACAGGGGGCACTCTCAGATACGCAGTATTTT. Together with reference TRBV30 and TRBJ2-3, the CDR3 gives the full variable domain: SQTIHQWPATLVQPVGSPLSLECTVEGTSNPNLYWYRQAAGRGLQLLFYSVGIGQISSEVPQNLSASRPQDRQFILSSKKLLLSDSGFYLCAWSVQGALSDTQYFGPGTRLTVL.

The V gene is TRBV6-1, the J gene TRBJ1-1; unclear D gene. The CDR3 contains 15 residues. Trimming cost V 0 bases and J 0 bases, with 8 bases left between them. The germline V gene has CDR1 MNHNS and CDR2 SASEGT. The CDR3 nucleotides are TGTGCCAGCAGTGAAGCCGGACGGGTGAACACTGAAGCTTTCTTT. It codes for CASSEAGRVNTEAFF.